This T cell receptor (beta chain) is from a study of regulatory and conventional T cells in RAG deficiency. Study-wide results and limits: Shorter CDR3s in all patient subsets; >80% Treg-Tconv overlap in Omenn. Shannon entropy was markedly lower and Simpson indices higher in RAG-deficient patients than control T-cell subsets.

Deletions cut 0 bases from V and 0 bases from J, with 6 bases between. The V gene's germline CDR1 is SGHTA and CDR2 FQGNSA. This CDR3 is 15 amino acids long. Comment on this clone: Its matching antigen is unknown.

Patients had RAG deficiency: one SCID, two Omenn, several CID/atypical SCID. Measured with immunoSEQ multiplex PCR; TCRdb has only the in-frame clones, and not every one. The sample has some 6,100 clones, less than 95% seen once; the top ten hold approximately 53%. The origin of this receptor is a human donor with RAG deficiency presenting as severe combined immunodeficiency. The chain employs TRBV7-2 and TRBJ1-5; no firm D call. The specimen was CD8+ T cells sorted from blood. In DNA, the CDR3 is TGTGCCAGCAGCTTAGCGACACTTAGCAATCAGCCCCAGCATTTT. It specifies CASSLATLSNQPQHF.